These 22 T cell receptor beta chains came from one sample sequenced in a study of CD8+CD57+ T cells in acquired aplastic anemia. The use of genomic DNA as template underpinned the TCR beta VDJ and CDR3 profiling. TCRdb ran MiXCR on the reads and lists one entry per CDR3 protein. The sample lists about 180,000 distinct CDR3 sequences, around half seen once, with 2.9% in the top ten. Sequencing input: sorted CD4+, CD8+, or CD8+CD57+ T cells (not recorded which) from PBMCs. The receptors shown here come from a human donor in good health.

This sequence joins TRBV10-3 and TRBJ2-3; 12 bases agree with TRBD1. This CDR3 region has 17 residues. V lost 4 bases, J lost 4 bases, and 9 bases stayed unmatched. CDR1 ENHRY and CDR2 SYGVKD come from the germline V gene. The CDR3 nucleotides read TGTGCCATCAGTGGATCGCCGGGACAGGGGGCTTCAGATACGCAGTATTTT. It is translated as CAISGSPGQGASDTQYF.

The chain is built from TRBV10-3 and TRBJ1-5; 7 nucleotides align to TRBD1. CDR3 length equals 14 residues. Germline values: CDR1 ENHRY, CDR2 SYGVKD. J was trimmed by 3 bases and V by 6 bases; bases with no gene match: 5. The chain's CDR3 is CAISTGALNQPQHF. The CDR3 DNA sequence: TGTGCCATCAGCACAGGGGCGCTCAATCAGCCCCAGCATTTT.

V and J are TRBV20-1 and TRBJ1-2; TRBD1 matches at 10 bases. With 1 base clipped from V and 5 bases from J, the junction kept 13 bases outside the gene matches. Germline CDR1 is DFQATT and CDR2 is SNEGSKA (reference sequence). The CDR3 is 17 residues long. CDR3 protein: CSARGGRVGTGAYGYTF. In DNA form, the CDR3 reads TGCAGTGCTAGAGGGGGGCGCGTTGGGACAGGGGCGTATGGCTACACCTTC.

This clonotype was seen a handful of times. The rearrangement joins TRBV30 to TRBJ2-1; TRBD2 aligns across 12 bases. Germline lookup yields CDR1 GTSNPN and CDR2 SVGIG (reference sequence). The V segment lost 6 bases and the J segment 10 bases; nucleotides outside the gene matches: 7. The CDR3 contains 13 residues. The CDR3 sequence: CACATSGRMEQFF. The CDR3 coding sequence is TGTGCCTGCGCGACTAGCGGGAGAATGGAGCAGTTCTTC.

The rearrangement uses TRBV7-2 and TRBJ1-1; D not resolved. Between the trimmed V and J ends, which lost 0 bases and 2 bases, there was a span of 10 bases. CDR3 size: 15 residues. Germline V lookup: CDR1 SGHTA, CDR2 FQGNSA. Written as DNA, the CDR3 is TGTGCCAGCAGCTTAGCGGCCCCGACAAACACTGAAGCTTTCTTT. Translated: CASSLAAPTNTEAFF.

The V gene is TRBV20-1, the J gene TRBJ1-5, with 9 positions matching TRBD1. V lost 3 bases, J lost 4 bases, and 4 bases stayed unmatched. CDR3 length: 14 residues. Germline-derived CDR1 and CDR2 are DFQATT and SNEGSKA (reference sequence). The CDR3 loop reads CSASFGTGNQPQHF. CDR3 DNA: TGCAGTGCTAGTTTTGGGACAGGGAATCAGCCCCAGCATTTT.

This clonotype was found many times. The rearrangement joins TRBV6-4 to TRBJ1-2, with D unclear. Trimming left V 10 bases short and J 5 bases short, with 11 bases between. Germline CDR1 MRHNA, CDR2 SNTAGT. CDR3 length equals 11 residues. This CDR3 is CAILQCYGYTF. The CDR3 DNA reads TGTGCCATTCTACAGTGTTATGGCTACACCTTC.

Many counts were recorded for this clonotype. CDR3 nucleotide sequence: TGCAGTGCAAGACGGTCGGGGCCGGAGCAGTACTTC. Encoded protein: CSARRSGPEQYF. The V call is TRBV20-1, the J call TRBJ2-7; D is perhaps TRBD1 or TRBD2 (5 bases each). This CDR3 comprises 12 residues. Trimming stripped 6 bases from V and 7 bases from J, with 16 bases between. Germline V gene lookup returns CDR1 DFQATT and CDR2 SNEGSKA (reference sequence).

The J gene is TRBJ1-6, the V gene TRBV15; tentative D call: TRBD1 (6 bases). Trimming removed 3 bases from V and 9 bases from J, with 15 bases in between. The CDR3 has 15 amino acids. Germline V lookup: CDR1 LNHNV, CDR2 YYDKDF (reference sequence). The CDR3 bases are TGTGCCACCAGCAGCTTTGACAGGTCGGGTTCACCCCTCCACTTT. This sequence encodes CATSSFDRSGSPLHF.

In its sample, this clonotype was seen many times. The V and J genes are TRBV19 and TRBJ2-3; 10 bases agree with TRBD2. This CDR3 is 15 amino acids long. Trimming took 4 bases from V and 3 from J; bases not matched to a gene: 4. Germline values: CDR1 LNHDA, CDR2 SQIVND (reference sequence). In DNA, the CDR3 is TGTGCCAGTAGTACCGAGCGGGAGGGAACAGATACGCAGTATTTT. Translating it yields CASSTEREGTDTQYF.

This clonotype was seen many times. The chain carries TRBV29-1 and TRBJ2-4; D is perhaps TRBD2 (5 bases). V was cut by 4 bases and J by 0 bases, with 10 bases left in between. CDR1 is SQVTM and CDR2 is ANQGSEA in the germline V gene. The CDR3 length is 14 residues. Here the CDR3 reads CSVGGGLAKNIQYF. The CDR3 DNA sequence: TGCAGCGTTGGAGGAGGATTAGCCAAAAACATTCAGTACTTC.

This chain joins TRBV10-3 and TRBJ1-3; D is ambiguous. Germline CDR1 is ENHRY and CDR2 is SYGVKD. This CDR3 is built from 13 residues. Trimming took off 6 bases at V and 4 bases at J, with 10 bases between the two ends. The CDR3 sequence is CAIRTEAGNTIYF. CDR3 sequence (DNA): TGTGCCATCAGAACGGAGGCCGGAAACACCATATATTTT.

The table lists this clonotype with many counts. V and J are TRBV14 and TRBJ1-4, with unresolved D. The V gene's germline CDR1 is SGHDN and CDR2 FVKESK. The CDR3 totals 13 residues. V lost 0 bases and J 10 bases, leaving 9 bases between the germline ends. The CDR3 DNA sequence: TGTGCCAGCAGCCAAGAGGGTGCCCGAAAACTGTTTTTT. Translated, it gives CASSQEGARKLFF.

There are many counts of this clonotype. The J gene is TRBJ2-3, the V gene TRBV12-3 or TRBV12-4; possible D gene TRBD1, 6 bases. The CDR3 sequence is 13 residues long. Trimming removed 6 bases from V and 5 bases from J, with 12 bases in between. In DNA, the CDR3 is TGTGCCAGCAGGCCAGGGGCCGAAGATACGCAGTATTTT. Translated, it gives CASRPGAEDTQYF.

The CDR3 here is CSADAGVSGYTF. Written as DNA, the CDR3 is TGCAGTGCAGACGCAGGGGTATCTGGCTACACCTTC. The chain recombines TRBV20-1 with TRBJ1-2; possibly TRBD1 for D (6 bases). Deletions cut 6 bases from V and 7 bases from J, with 15 bases between. The CDR3 length is 12 residues. CDR1 DFQATT and CDR2 SNEGSKA come from the germline V gene (reference sequence).

CDR3 sequence reads: CSARPSGSMIGELFF. CDR3 coding DNA: TGCAGTGCTAGACCTAGCGGGAGTATGATCGGGGAGCTGTTTTTT. This chain connects TRBV20-1 to TRBJ2-2; 10 bases align to TRBD2. Germline V lookup: CDR1 DFQATT, CDR2 SNEGSKA (reference sequence). The CDR3 has 15 amino acids. V lost 2 bases to trimming and J lost 7 bases; unmatched junction nucleotides: 7.

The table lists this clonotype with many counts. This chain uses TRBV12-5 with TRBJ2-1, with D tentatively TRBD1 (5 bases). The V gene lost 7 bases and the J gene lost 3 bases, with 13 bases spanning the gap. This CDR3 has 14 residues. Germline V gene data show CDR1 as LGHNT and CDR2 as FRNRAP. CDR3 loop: CASALTASYNEQFF. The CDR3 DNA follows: TGTGCTAGTGCCCTGACAGCCAGCTACAATGAGCAGTTCTTC.

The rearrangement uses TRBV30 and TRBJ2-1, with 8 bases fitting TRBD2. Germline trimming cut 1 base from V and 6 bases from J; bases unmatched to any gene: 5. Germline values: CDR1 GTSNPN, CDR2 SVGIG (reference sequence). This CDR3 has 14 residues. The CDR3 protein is CAWSAGGPVNEQFF. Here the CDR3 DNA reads TGTGCCTGGAGTGCGGGAGGGCCAGTCAATGAGCAGTTCTTC.

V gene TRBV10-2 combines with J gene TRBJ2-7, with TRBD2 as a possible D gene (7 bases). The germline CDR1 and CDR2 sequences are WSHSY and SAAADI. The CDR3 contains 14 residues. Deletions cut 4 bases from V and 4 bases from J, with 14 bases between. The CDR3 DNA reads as TGCGCCAGCAGTGGATCGGGGGGCAGTTACGAGCAGTACTTC. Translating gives CASSGSGGSYEQYF.

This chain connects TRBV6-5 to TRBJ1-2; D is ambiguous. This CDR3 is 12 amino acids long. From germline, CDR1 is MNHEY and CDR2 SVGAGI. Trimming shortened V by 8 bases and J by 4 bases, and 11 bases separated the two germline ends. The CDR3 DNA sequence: TGTGCCAGCTACCAAAACAGCTATGGCTACACCTTC. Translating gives CASYQNSYGYTF.

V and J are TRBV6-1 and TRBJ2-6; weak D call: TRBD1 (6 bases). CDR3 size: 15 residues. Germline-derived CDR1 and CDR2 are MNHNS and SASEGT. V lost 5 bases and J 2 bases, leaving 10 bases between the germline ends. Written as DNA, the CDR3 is TGTGCCAGCAGTCCCAGGGGAACTGGGGCCAACGTCCTGACTTTC. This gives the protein CASSPRGTGANVLTF.

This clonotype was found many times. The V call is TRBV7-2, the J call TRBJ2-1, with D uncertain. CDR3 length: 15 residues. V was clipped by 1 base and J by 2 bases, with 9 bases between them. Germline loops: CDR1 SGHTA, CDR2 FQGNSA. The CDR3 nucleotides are TGTGCCAGCAGCTTAGGGAGTGCGGCCTACAATGAGCAGTTCTTC. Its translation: CASSLGSAAYNEQFF.